What follows are 10 T cell receptor beta chains derived from one specimen sequenced in a study of blood T cells in healthy people across ages. For the second PCR, which ran for about 6 to 12 cycles, a sample-barcoded 5' primer and a J-beta primer mix were used. TCRdb re-called the 5' RACE reads through MiXCR, storing one row per CDR3 protein. The sample has 1.5 million to 2 million distinct CDR3 sequences, 40% to 55% seen once; the top ten hold approximately 2.1%. Sample: blood. The receptors derive from a woman aged 40 to 49 in good health.

This clonotype was counted at least ten times. The CDR3 loop is CASSLTGPTYEQYF. Here the CDR3 DNA reads TGTGCCAGCAGTTTGACAGGTCCCACCTACGAGCAGTACTTC. The chain links TRBV28 to TRBJ2-7, with D perhaps TRBD1 (6 bases). The germline CDR1 and CDR2 sequences are MDHEN and SYDVKM. With 3 bases removed from V and 2 bases from J, the gap between germline ends came to 11 bases. This CDR3 is 14 amino acids long. The full variable domain, completed using reference TRBV28 and TRBJ2-7, is DVKVTQSSRYLVKRTGEKVFLECVQDMDHENMFWYRQDPGLGLRLIYFSYDVKMKEKGDIPEGYSVSREKKERFSLILESASTNQTSMYLCASSLTGPTYEQYFGPGTRLTVT.

The chain joins TRBV2 to TRBJ2-5; 7 bases agree with TRBD1. The ends lost 6 bases at V and 2 bases at J; junction bases unmatched: 15. The CDR3 is 17 residues long. Germline values: CDR1 SNHLY, CDR2 FYNNEI. CDR3 loop: CASRPGRTAGGQETQYF. CDR3 coding DNA: TGTGCCAGCAGGCCGGGAAGGACGGCAGGGGGACAAGAGACCCAGTACTTC. The entire variable domain, with the rest obtained from reference TRBV2 and TRBJ2-5, is as follows: EPEVTQTPSHQVTQMGQEVILRCVPISNHLYFYWYRQILGQKVEFLVSFYNNEISEKSEIFDDQFSVERPDGSNFTLKIRSTKLEDSAMYFCASRPGRTAGGQETQYFGPGTRLLVL.

A few counts support this clonotype. V and J are TRBV18 and TRBJ2-5; D is possibly TRBD1 or TRBD2 (5 bases each). The CDR3 consists of 15 residues. Trimming removed 5 bases from V and 4 bases from J, with 17 bases in between. Germline lookup yields CDR1 KGHSH and CDR2 LQKENI. CDR3 DNA sequence: TGTGCCAGCTCATCGAAACCGGGACCGATAGAGACCCAGTACTTC. As protein: CASSSKPGPIETQYF.

This chain connects TRBV6-5 to TRBJ1-2; D might be TRBD1 (5 bases). The CDR3 contains 12 residues. The germline CDR1 and CDR2 sequences are MNHEY and SVGAGI. Trimming left V 7 bases short and J 3 bases short, with 9 bases between. The CDR3 reads CASKTEDYGYTF. As DNA, the CDR3 is TGTGCCAGCAAGACAGAGGACTATGGCTACACCTTC.

This chain uses TRBV28 with TRBJ2-3; tentative D call: TRBD1 (7 bases). Germline assignment: CDR1 MDHEN and CDR2 SYDVKM. Deletions cut 3 bases from V and 4 bases from J, with 14 bases between. The CDR3 length is 15 residues. CDR3 DNA sequence: TGTGCCAGCAGTTTCAGGGGGGTAGCATCAGATACGCAGTATTTT. Translating it yields CASSFRGVASDTQYF.

V gene TRBV6-2 or TRBV6-3 combines with J gene TRBJ2-5, with D perhaps matching TRBD2 (6 bases). CDR1 is MNHEY, CDR2 SVGEGT, per germline. This CDR3 comprises 16 residues. V gave up 4 bases and J gave up 11 bases, with 26 bases separating them. As DNA, the CDR3 is TGTGCCAGCAGTTTACTCGCGGGATCGGCCTACAATGAGCAGTACTTC. It specifies CASSLLAGSAYNEQYF.

The chain employs TRBV28 and TRBJ1-4, with D maybe TRBD1 (5 bases). This CDR3 comprises 13 residues. Per germline, CDR1 MDHEN and CDR2 SYDVKM. Trimming cost V 6 bases and J 6 bases, with 11 bases left between them. For the CDR3, the DNA is TGTGCCAGCAGGGGACTTTTAGATGAAAAACTGTTTTTT. It encodes CASRGLLDEKLFF.

V is TRBV7-6 and J is TRBJ2-3; 13 bases fit TRBD2. CDR3 length: 15 residues. Unmatched junction bases numbered 8, after V lost 4 bases and J lost 10 bases. CDR1 is SGHVS and CDR2 is FNYEAQ in the germline V gene. As DNA, the CDR3 is TGTGCCAGCAGCTCCCCCGGGACTAGCGGGGCGGCGCAGTATTTT. Translating gives CASSSPGTSGAAQYF.

The chain joins TRBV7-2 to TRBJ2-3; D possibly uses TRBD1 or TRBD2 (5 bases each). The CDR3 runs 16 residues. Trimming removed 4 bases from V and 1 base from J, with 15 bases in between. Germline V gene data show CDR1 as SGHTA and CDR2 as FQGNSA. CDR3 bases: TGTGCCAGCAGCTCAGGACGAGGGGTGGGCACAGATACGCAGTATTTT. It translates to CASSSGRGVGTDTQYF.

In this sample, this clonotype turned up a few times. V is TRBV4-3 and J is TRBJ1-2; D remains ambiguous. Looked up from germline, CDR1 is LGHNA and CDR2 is YSLEER. This CDR3 spans 16 amino acids. V lost 0 bases, J lost 4 bases, and 15 bases lay in between. The CDR3 sequence is CASSQDLRGSGYGYTF. The CDR3 nucleotides are TGCGCCAGCAGCCAAGATCTACGGGGTTCAGGCTATGGCTACACCTTC.